These 31 T cell receptor beta chains share one sample of origin, sequenced in a study of neurological immune-mediated disorders. Time point in this sample: longitudinal time-point 1 (baseline). In TCRdb, the 5' RACE reads were re-called with MiXCR into one record per CDR3 protein. The table includes tens of thousands of distinct CDR3 sequences, around 11% detected once. The sequencing sample was made of PBMCs. The origin of the receptors is a male donor with HTLV-1-associated myelopathy (HAM/TSP).

This clonotype was seen ten or more times. The gene calls are TRBV7-9 and TRBJ1-1, with 7 bases that match TRBD1. V was pared by 1 base and J by 8 bases, with 4 bases of the junction left unmatched. The CDR3 is made up of 13 amino acids. CDR1 is SEHNR, CDR2 FQNEAQ, per germline (reference sequence). CDR3 amino acids: CASSLEGAREAFF. CDR3 in DNA: TGTGCCAGCAGCTTAGAGGGGGCCCGAGAAGCTTTCTTT.

This clonotype showed up many times. The J gene is TRBJ2-5, the V gene TRBV11-2, with D possibly matching TRBD1 (5 bases). This CDR3 has 14 residues. Trimming left V 5 bases short and J 5 bases short, with 15 bases between. CDR1 is SGHAT and CDR2 is FQNNGV in the germline V gene. The CDR3 coding sequence is TGTGCCAGCAGCGGTCCAGGGTCGTGGGAGACCCAGTACTTC. It specifies CASSGPGSWETQYF.

This clonotype was recorded many times. The rearrangement uses TRBV7-6 and TRBJ2-5; 7 bases are a match to TRBD1. The CDR3 sequence is 14 residues long. The trim removed 5 bases at V and 7 bases at J, leaving 10 bases unmatched. Per germline, CDR1 SGHVS and CDR2 FNYEAQ. The CDR3 spells CASSALDRQGTQYF. The CDR3 DNA reads TGTGCCAGCAGCGCTCTGGACAGGCAGGGGACCCAGTACTTC.

This clonotype was seen at least ten times. A junction boundary mismatches the germline segment, possibly from a read error. The chain uses TRBV7-9 and TRBJ2-1; D is possibly TRBD1 or TRBD2 (6 bases each). Germline-derived CDR1 and CDR2 are SEHNR and FQNEAQ (reference sequence). CDR3 length: 16 amino acids. The CDR3 nucleotides are TGTGCCAGCAGGTTAGGCGGGGACACTCCACGGGATGAGCAGTTCTTC. Protein product: CASRLGGDTPRDEQFF.

In this sample, this clonotype turned up many times. V is TRBV7-2 and J is TRBJ1-6; TRBD1 matches at 10 bases. V was clipped by 5 bases and J by 8 bases; unmatched bases: 6. The CDR3 has 15 residues. Germline CDR1 is SGHTA and CDR2 is FQGNSA. CDR3 sequence: CASSPRDRGYSPLHF. CDR3 DNA: TGTGCCAGCAGCCCTCGGGACAGGGGTTATTCACCCCTCCACTTT.

On this clonotype: A much larger clone lies a single base off, so this may be a read error. The chain recombines TRBV7-2 with TRBJ2-3; D remains ambiguous. CDR1 and CDR2 from the germline V gene are SGHTA and FQGNSA. The CDR3 covers 17 residues. The CDR3 protein is CVSSLERLSLSTDTQYF. The DNA of the CDR3 is TGTGTCAGCAGCTTAGAGAGACTCTCCCTGTCAACAGATACGCAGTATTTT. Looking up the rest from reference TRBV7-2 and TRBJ2-3 gives the full variable domain: GAGVSQSPSNKVTEKGKDVELRCDPISGHTALYWYRQSLGQGLEFLIYFQGNSAPDKSGLPSDRFSAERTGGSVSTLTIQRTQQEDSAVYLCVSSLERLSLSTDTQYFGPGTRLTVL.

This clonotype was counted many times. V usage is TRBV24-1 and J usage is TRBJ1-5; 8 bases are shared with TRBD1. This CDR3 comprises 18 residues. V was clipped by 4 bases and J by 4 bases; unmatched bases: 14. In germline, CDR1 is KGHDR, CDR2 SFDVKD. The CDR3 region is CATSDPSADRGGNQPQHF. Here the CDR3 DNA reads TGTGCCACCAGTGACCCTTCCGCCGACAGGGGTGGGAATCAGCCCCAGCATTTT.

V and J are TRBV9 and TRBJ2-1; D may be TRBD2 (6 bases). Germline CDR1 and CDR2: SGDLS and YYNGEE. CDR3 length: 16 amino acids. With 0 bases removed from V and 2 bases from J, the gap between germline ends came to 12 bases. As DNA, the CDR3 is TGTGCCAGCAGCGTAGCTGTGAGGAGGGCCTACAATGAGCAGTTCTTC. This translates into CASSVAVRRAYNEQFF. Complete variable domain (other parts from reference TRBV9 and TRBJ2-1): DSGVTQTPKHLITATGQRVTLRCSPRSGDLSVYWYQQSLDQGLQFLIQYYNGEERAKGNILERFSAQQFPDLHSELNLSSLELGDSALYFCASSVAVRRAYNEQFFGPGTRLTVL.

Of note for this clonotype: The junction departs from the called germline gene at one end, perhaps through a read error. The chain combines TRBV18 with TRBJ2-5; D gene uncertain. This CDR3 region has 14 residues. CDR1 is KGHSH, CDR2 LQKENI, per germline. CDR3 nucleotide sequence: TGTGCCAGTTCACCTATAATGGCTCAAGAGACCCAGTACTTC. Protein: CASSPIMAQETQYF. Using reference TRBV18 and TRBJ2-5 for the parts outside the CDR3, the full variable domain is NAGVMQNPRHLVRRRGQEARLRCSPMKGHSHVYWYRQLPEEGLKFMVYLQKENIIDESGMPKERFSAEFPKEGPSILRIQQVVRGDSAAYFCASSPIMAQETQYFGPGTRLLVL.

This clonotype is medium-sized by share. The V call is TRBV7-2, the J call TRBJ1-6; D unclear. The CDR3 runs 11 residues. V was trimmed by 6 bases and J by 10 bases, leaving 7 bases between them. Germline lookup yields CDR1 SGHTA and CDR2 FQGNSA. CDR3 bases: TGTGCCAGCAGGGTAGAATCACCCCTCCACTTT. Protein: CASRVESPLHF.

The V gene is TRBV30, the J gene TRBJ1-5; D may be TRBD1 (6 bases). Per germline, CDR1 GTSNPN and CDR2 SVGIG (reference sequence). The CDR3 runs 13 residues. Trimming left V 3 bases short and J 7 bases short, with 13 bases between. The DNA for the CDR3 is TGTGCCTGGAGCGGACAGCCAGCCCAGCCCCAGCATTTT. It is translated as CAWSGQPAQPQHF.

In the case of this clonotype: A much larger clone differs from this one at a single base, so this may be a read error. This rearrangement joins TRBV7-2 to TRBJ1-5; 7 bases align to TRBD1. With the DNA end fitting TRBJ2-3 better, the J assignment may be wrong. Germline V gene sequence: CDR1 SGHTA, CDR2 FQGNSA. This CDR3 has 14 residues. The CDR3 bases are TGTGCCAGCAGCCCCGGGACAGTAATTCAGCCCCAGTATTTT. Translated: CASSPGTVIQPQYF.

This clonotype was observed many times. This rearrangement joins TRBV25-1 to TRBJ2-7; D remains unclear. This CDR3 comprises 14 residues. Germline V gene lookup returns CDR1 MGHDK and CDR2 SYGVNS. The V end lost 1 base, the J end lost 1 base, and 8 bases lay between the germline ends. The CDR3 spells CASSEFGRSYEQYF. CDR3 DNA sequence: TGTGCCAGCAGTGAATTCGGCAGGTCCTACGAGCAGTACTTC.

This clonotype was observed at least ten times. The V call is TRBV4-3, the J call TRBJ2-3; 8 bases fit TRBD2. The CDR3 is 17 amino acids. The V gene's germline CDR1 is LGHNA and CDR2 YSLEER. V shed 6 bases, J shed 0 bases, and the junction held 11 bases outside the gene matches. The DNA for the CDR3 is TGCGCCAGCAGGCGGGGTAGCGGGGTTTCTAGCACAGATACGCAGTATTTT. Translating it yields CASRRGSGVSSTDTQYF.

This clonotype was seen a single time. The chain is built from TRBV4-2 and TRBJ2-2; D is unclear. Germline CDR1 reads LGHNA; CDR2 reads YNFKEQ. Trimming pared 4 bases from V and 1 base from J, leaving 13 bases between. The CDR3 contains 16 residues. The CDR3 region has the DNA TGTGCCAGCAGCCCCTGGCAAGCGCGGAACACCGGGGAGCTGTTTTTT. This codes for CASSPWQARNTGELFF.

This clonotype appeared many times. This chain connects TRBV20-1 to TRBJ1-2, with D unresolved. The CDR3 has 13 residues. Trimming took off 7 bases at V and 0 bases at J, with 12 bases between the two ends. CDR1 is DFQATT, CDR2 SNEGSKA, per germline (reference sequence). CDR3 coding DNA: TGCAGTGGCAGTGACACCTCTAACTATGGCTACACCTTC. Its protein is CSGSDTSNYGYTF.

The rearrangement uses TRBV13 and TRBJ1-6, with a weak D call TRBD1 (6 bases). With 4 bases removed from V and 4 bases from J, the gap between germline ends came to 11 bases. Germline CDR1 reads PRHDT; CDR2 reads FYEKMQ (reference sequence). The CDR3 contains 15 residues. The CDR3 reads CASSYWTEYNSPLHF. The CDR3 nucleotides read TGTGCCAGCAGCTACTGGACAGAATATAATTCACCCCTCCACTTT.

Ten or more counts support this clonotype. J is TRBJ2-3 and V is TRBV11-2, with D tentatively TRBD2 (6 bases). The CDR3 has 18 residues. CDR1 and CDR2 from the germline V gene are SGHAT and FQNNGV. The V end lost 0 bases, the J end lost 0 bases, and 16 bases lay between the germline ends. The CDR3 spells CASSLDIGRSTSTDTQYF. The CDR3 nucleotides are TGTGCCAGCAGCTTAGATATTGGGAGGTCCACTAGCACAGATACGCAGTATTTT.

In its sample, this clonotype was seen many times. The chain uses TRBV9 and TRBJ2-7, with D perhaps TRBD2 (6 bases). Germline V lookup: CDR1 SGDLS, CDR2 YYNGEE. There are 16 residues in the CDR3. With 0 bases removed from V and 6 bases from J, the gap between germline ends came to 19 bases. The CDR3 spells CASSVESLTRTIEQYF. CDR3 in DNA: TGTGCCAGCAGCGTAGAATCTTTGACAAGGACTATCGAGCAGTACTTC.

This clonotype was observed many times. This chain connects TRBV9 to TRBJ2-2, with 9 nucleotides matching TRBD1. Germline CDR1 and CDR2: SGDLS and YYNGEE. The CDR3 loop spans 15 amino acids. The V and J ends lost 2 bases and 5 bases, in that order; junction bases with no gene match: 4. This CDR3 is CASSVRDRVTGELFF. The CDR3 DNA follows: TGTGCCAGCAGCGTCCGGGACAGGGTGACCGGGGAGCTGTTTTTT.

This clonotype was seen ten or more times. V and J are TRBV12-3 or TRBV12-4 and TRBJ2-7, with 7 positions matching TRBD1. The junction had 1 base not matched to a gene; V was cut back by 2 bases and J by 0 bases. The CDR3 length is 14 residues. CDR3 DNA: TGTGCCAGCAGTTTATGGGACAGCTCCTACGAGCAGTACTTC. Its translation is CASSLWDSSYEQYF.

This clonotype has a count of ten or more. This chain uses TRBV7-2 with TRBJ2-7; D is uncertain. Germline lookup yields CDR1 SGHTA and CDR2 FQGNSA. This CDR3 is 14 amino acids long. Trimming pared 2 bases from V and 2 bases from J, leaving 10 bases between. The CDR3, as DNA: TGTGCCAGCAGCTTATACACGACCACCTACGAGCAGTACTTC. Translated, it gives CASSLYTTTYEQYF.

This clonotype showed up many times. The V gene is TRBV5-5, the J gene TRBJ2-1; D possibly corresponds to TRBD1 (5 bases). Germline V gives CDR1 SGHKS, CDR2 YYEKEE (reference sequence). Between the trimmed V and J ends, which lost 4 bases and 8 bases, there was a span of 10 bases. The CDR3 is 12 amino acids. CDR3 nucleotide sequence: TGTGCCAGCAGCCCCCAGGGCTATGAGCAGTTCTTC. Encoded protein: CASSPQGYEQFF.

This clonotype was picked up many times. The chain joins TRBV13 to TRBJ2-1; TRBD2 is a possible D gene (5 bases). The CDR3 consists of 12 residues. Germline values: CDR1 PRHDT, CDR2 FYEKMQ (reference sequence). V dropped 5 bases and J dropped 8 bases, with 10 bases sitting between them. The CDR3, as DNA: TGTGCCAGCAGCGGGGTGGAGGATGAGCAGTTCTTC. Protein: CASSGVEDEQFF.

In its sample, this clonotype was seen many times. V and J are TRBV10-3 and TRBJ2-4; TRBD1 or TRBD2 may be the D gene (5 bases each). The CDR3 spans 15 residues. The germline V and J ends were trimmed by 3 bases and 2 bases, with 11 bases remaining between them. The V gene's germline CDR1 is ENHRY and CDR2 SYGVKD. Here the CDR3 DNA reads TGTGCCATCAGTGACTCTGGGACCCCCAAAAACATTCAGTACTTC. Its protein product is CAISDSGTPKNIQYF.

About this clonotype: A much larger clone is a single base away; this may be a read error. The V call is TRBV5-1, the J call TRBJ2-1; 10 nucleotides agree with TRBD2. The germline V gene encodes CDR1 SGHRS and CDR2 YFSETQ. This CDR3 spans 16 amino acids. The V and J ends lost 3 bases and 6 bases, in that order; junction bases with no gene match: 9. CDR3 sequence reads: CASSSNGLAVFNEQFF. The CDR3 coding sequence is TGCGCCAGCAGCTCTAATGGACTAGCGGTGTTCAATGAGCAGTTCTTC. Full variable domain (outside the CDR3, taken from reference TRBV5-1 and TRBJ2-1): KAGVTQTPRYLIKTRGQQVTLSCSPISGHRSVSWYQQTPGQGLQFLFEYFSETQRNKGNFPGRFSGRQFSNSRSEMNVSTLELGDSALYLCASSSNGLAVFNEQFFGPGTRLTVL.

This clonotype was counted ten times or more. This chain uses TRBV28 with TRBJ2-3, with 14 bases identical to TRBD2. This CDR3 is built from 18 residues. CDR1 and CDR2 from the germline V gene are MDHEN and SYDVKM. V shed 7 bases and J 2 bases; nucleotides not matched to a gene: 11. The DNA of the CDR3 is TGTGCCAGCACCCCGGGACTAGCGGGGGCCTATTTCACAGATACGCAGTATTTT. It translates to CASTPGLAGAYFTDTQYF.

This clonotype was seen repeatedly, ten times or more. The V call is TRBV3-1, the J call TRBJ2-7; 7 bases map to TRBD1. The CDR3 covers 15 residues. Germline CDR1 LGHDT, CDR2 YNNKEL (reference sequence). V was clipped by 5 bases and J by 5 bases; unmatched bases: 12. The CDR3 protein is CASSTTQGHNDEQYF. In DNA, the CDR3 is TGTGCCAGCAGCACCACACAGGGGCATAACGACGAGCAGTACTTC.

This clonotype was picked up many times. The genes are TRBV29-1 and TRBJ2-3, with 7 bases aligning to TRBD2. The trim removed 3 bases at V and 7 bases at J, leaving 7 bases unmatched. The CDR3 sequence is 13 residues long. CDR1 and CDR2 (germline): SQVTM, ANQGSEA. The CDR3 region has the DNA TGCAGCGTTGAGGAGGCAGCGGGGAATACGCAGTATTTT. Translation: CSVEEAAGNTQYF.

There are many counts of this clonotype. The chain has TRBV7-2 and TRBJ2-3; 9 nucleotides match TRBD2. With 10 bases clipped from V and 4 bases from J, the junction kept 21 bases outside the gene matches. This CDR3 region has 18 residues. CDR1 is SGHTA, CDR2 FQGNSA, per germline. This CDR3 reads CATWRGRGSGGGADTQYF. The CDR3, as DNA: TGTGCCACTTGGCGGGGGAGGGGTAGCGGGGGAGGCGCAGATACGCAGTATTTT.

This clonotype was observed many times. The CDR3 here is CSASPSGQGMKGYTF. In nucleotides, the CDR3 is TGCAGTGCTTCCCCATCTGGACAGGGGATGAAAGGCTACACCTTC. The rearrangement uses TRBV20-1 and TRBJ1-2; TRBD1 matches 9 bases. The CDR3 totals 15 residues. Germline-derived CDR1 and CDR2 are DFQATT and SNEGSKA (reference sequence). The V segment lost 5 bases and the J segment 8 bases; nucleotides outside the gene matches: 15.